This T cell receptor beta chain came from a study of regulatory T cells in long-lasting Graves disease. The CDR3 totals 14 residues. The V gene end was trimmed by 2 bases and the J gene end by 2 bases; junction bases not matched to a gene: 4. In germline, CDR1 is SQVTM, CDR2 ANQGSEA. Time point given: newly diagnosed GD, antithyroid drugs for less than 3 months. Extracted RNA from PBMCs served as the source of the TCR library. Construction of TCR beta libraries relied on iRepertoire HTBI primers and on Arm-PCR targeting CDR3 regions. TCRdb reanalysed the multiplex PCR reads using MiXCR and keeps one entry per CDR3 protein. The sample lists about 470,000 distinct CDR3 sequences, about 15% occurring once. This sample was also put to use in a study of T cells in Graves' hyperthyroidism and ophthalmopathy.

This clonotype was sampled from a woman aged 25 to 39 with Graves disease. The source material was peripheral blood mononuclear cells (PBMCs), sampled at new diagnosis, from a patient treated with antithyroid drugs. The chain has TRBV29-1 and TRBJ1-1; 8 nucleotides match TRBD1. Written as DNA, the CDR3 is TGCAGCGTTGAAAAAACAGGGGGAAACACTGAAGCTTTCTTT. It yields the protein CSVEKTGGNTEAFF.